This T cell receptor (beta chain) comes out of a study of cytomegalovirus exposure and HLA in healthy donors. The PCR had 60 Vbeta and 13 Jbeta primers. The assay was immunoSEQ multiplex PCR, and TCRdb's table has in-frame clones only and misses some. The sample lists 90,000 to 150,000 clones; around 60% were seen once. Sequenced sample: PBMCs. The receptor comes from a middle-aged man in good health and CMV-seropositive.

CDR3 nucleotides: TGTGCCAGCAGCTTAAGACAGCGATACGAGCAGTACTTC. Encoded protein: CASSLRQRYEQYF. The J gene is TRBJ2-7, the V gene TRBV7-2, with D maybe TRBD1 (5 bases). Germline CDR1 is SGHTA and CDR2 is FQGNSA. Trimming removed 2 bases at V and 4 bases at J, with 9 bases between. This CDR3 has 13 residues.